These T cell receptor beta chains were read from a single sample in a study of cytomegalovirus exposure and HLA in healthy donors. The method was immunoSEQ multiplex PCR; TCRdb's version includes in-frame clones alone and lacks a portion of them. The sample shows roughly 170,000 clones, 75% to 85% of them seen only once. Specimen: PBMCs. The receptor source for this set is a girl between 2 and 10 years old in good health and CMV-seropositive. The CDR3 runs from the conserved cysteine through the conserved F or W. D genes are given only for firm matches. Expanded clones are given a class, and other clones once, few, many or no size at all.

V	J	D	size	CDR3	DNA
TRBV13	TRBJ1-1	TRBD1	NA	CASSTKDRGSEAFF	TGTGCCAGCAGCACAAAGGACAGGGGGTCTGAAGCTTTCTTT
TRBV6-1	TRBJ2-2	NA	NA	CASNGGEHRELFF	TGTGCCAGCAATGGTGGAGAACACCGGGAGCTGTTTTTT
TRBV11-2	TRBJ2-1	TRBD2	NA	CASSPIAGAAYNEQFF	TGTGCCAGCAGCCCGATAGCGGGGGCCGCCTACAATGAGCAGTTCTTC
TRBV6-6	TRBJ1-2	NA	NA	CASTPSDSYGYTF	TGTGCCAGCACCCCCTCCGACAGCTATGGCTACACCTTC
TRBV9	TRBJ1-1	TRBD1	NA	CASSGTGQWTEAFF	TGTGCCAGCAGCGGAACGGGACAGTGGACTGAAGCTTTCTTT
TRBV28	TRBJ1-3	NA	NA	CASSVYSGNTIYF	TGTGCCAGCAGTGTCTACTCTGGAAACACCATATATTTT
TRBV5-1	TRBJ2-2	NA	NA	CASSFAEKTGELFF	TGCGCCAGCAGCTTTGCGGAGAAAACCGGGGAGCTGTTTTTT
TRBV7-8	TRBJ1-1	TRBD1	NA	CASSLAPGTGYLYTEAFF	TGTGCCAGCAGCTTGGCCCCCGGGACAGGTTATTTGTACACTGAAGCTTTCTTT
TRBV30	TRBJ2-7	NA	NA	CAWSVGDEQYF	TGTGCCTGGAGTGTAGGGGACGAGCAGTACTTC
TRBV30	TRBJ2-7	NA	NA	CAWKGSSVAEQYF	TGTGCCTGGAAGGGCTCTAGCGTCGCCGAGCAGTACTTC
TRBV6-5	TRBJ1-1	NA	NA	CASGGVSEAFF	TGTGCCAGCGGGGGGGTTTCTGAAGCTTTCTTT
TRBV5-1	TRBJ1-1	NA	NA	CASSLDPGGGTEAFF	TGCGCCAGCAGCTTGGACCCGGGGGGAGGCACTGAAGCTTTCTTT
TRBV9	TRBJ1-1	TRBD1	NA	CASSATGGRNTEAFF	TGTGCCAGCAGCGCTACAGGGGGCCGGAACACTGAAGCTTTCTTT
TRBV6-6	TRBJ2-1	TRBD2	NA	CASSYPGTSGSQEQFF	TGTGCCAGCAGTTACCCTGGGACTAGCGGGAGTCAGGAGCAGTTCTTC
TRBV7-2	TRBJ2-7	TRBD2	NA	CASSWTSGSYEQYF	TGTGCCAGCAGTTGGACTAGCGGGAGCTACGAGCAGTACTTC
TRBV2	TRBJ1-2	NA	NA	CASSWGQGGNYGYTF	TGTGCCAGCAGTTGGGGCCAGGGCGGTAACTATGGCTACACCTTC
TRBV7-6	TRBJ2-1	TRBD2	NA	CASSPTSGRGGEQFF	TGTGCCAGCAGCCCCACTAGCGGGAGAGGAGGTGAGCAGTTCTTC
TRBV19	TRBJ1-1	NA	NA	CASSHRNLGGSEAFF	TGTGCCAGTAGTCATCGAAACCTCGGAGGATCTGAAGCTTTCTTT
TRBV5-1	TRBJ1-5	NA	NA	CASSRGINQPQHF	TGCGCCAGCAGCCGAGGAATTAATCAGCCCCAGCATTTT
TRBV5-1	TRBJ2-7	TRBD2	NA	CASSLGVGGAHEQYF	TGCGCCAGCAGCTTGGGGGTCGGGGGGGCTCACGAGCAGTACTTC
TRBV5-1	TRBJ2-7	NA	NA	CASSLDRTYEQYF	TGCGCCAGCAGCTTGGACAGGACCTACGAGCAGTACTTC
TRBV7-9	TRBJ1-4	NA	NA	CASSLRAGESATNEKLFF	TGTGCCAGCAGCTTAAGGGCAGGGGAGTCTGCAACTAATGAAAAACTGTTTTTT
TRBV19	TRBJ1-6	NA	NA	CASRVTQTQSPLHF	TGTGCCAGTAGGGTTACACAGACCCAATCACCCCTCCACTTT
TRBV14	TRBJ2-2	NA	NA	CASSQDYSTANTGELFF	TGTGCCAGCAGCCAAGACTATTCGACTGCTAACACCGGGGAGCTGTTTTTT
TRBV2	TRBJ2-1	NA	NA	CASNQGPRLQNEQFF	TGTGCCAGCAACCAGGGCCCCAGGTTGCAGAATGAGCAGTTCTTC
TRBV5-4	TRBJ2-3	NA	NA	CASSPNTGTSNTDTQYF	TGTGCCAGCAGCCCCAATACCGGGACTTCAAACACAGATACGCAGTATTTT
TRBV11-3	TRBJ2-1	TRBD2	NA	CASSPSGRRGYNEQFF	TGTGCCAGCAGCCCTAGCGGGAGAAGGGGCTACAATGAGCAGTTCTTC
TRBV27	TRBJ2-5	NA	NA	CASSFKETQYF	TGTGCCAGCAGTTTTAAAGAGACCCAGTACTTC
TRBV4-1	TRBJ2-7	NA	once	CASSQDLGGNGIAYEQYF	TGCGCCAGCAGCCAAGATCTGGGGGGTAATGGGATCGCCTACGAGCAGTACTTC
TRBV6-4	TRBJ2-7	TRBD2	NA	CASSDGPAGTYEQYF	TGTGCCAGCAGTGACGGCCCAGCGGGGACGTACGAGCAGTACTTC
TRBV5-6	TRBJ1-5	TRBD1	NA	CASSFFFGTGRGQPQHF	TGTGCCAGCAGTTTTTTCTTTGGGACAGGGAGAGGACAGCCCCAGCATTTT
TRBV30	TRBJ1-5	TRBD1	few	CAWSVQGDQPQHF	TGTGCCTGGAGTGTACAGGGGGATCAGCCCCAGCATTTT
TRBV20-1	TRBJ1-1	NA	NA	CSAPRQAEAFF	TGCAGTGCCCCCAGACAGGCCGAAGCTTTCTTT
TRBV11-3	TRBJ2-5	NA	NA	CASSLRETQYF	TGTGCCAGCAGCTTACGGGAGACCCAGTACTTC
TRBV2	TRBJ2-3	TRBD2	NA	CASRTSGRADTQYF	TGTGCCAGCAGGACTAGCGGGAGGGCAGATACGCAGTATTTT
TRBV6-1	TRBJ2-5	TRBD2	NA	CASTGRVRVETQYF	TGTGCCAGCACCGGGAGGGTGCGGGTAGAGACCCAGTACTTC
TRBV29-1	TRBJ2-5	TRBD1	NA	CSATGTAQETQYF	TGCAGCGCGACCGGGACAGCCCAAGAGACCCAGTACTTC
TRBV5-5	TRBJ2-7	NA	NA	CASSPEGGRGVNSYEQYF	TGTGCCAGCAGCCCTGAAGGGGGGAGGGGGGTCAACTCCTACGAGCAGTACTTC
TRBV5-5	TRBJ1-5	NA	NA	CASSLSGLVNQPQHF	TGTGCCAGCAGCTTATCAGGACTAGTCAATCAGCCCCAGCATTTT
TRBV11-2	TRBJ2-7	TRBD1	NA	CASSTPTGAGDEQYF	TGTGCCAGCAGCACCCCCACAGGGGCAGGCGACGAGCAGTACTTC
TRBV2	TRBJ1-4	NA	NA	CATKRGRLSGGEKLFF	TGTGCCACTAAACGGGGGAGGCTGAGCGGGGGTGAAAAACTGTTTTTT
TRBV14	TRBJ2-3	TRBD2	NA	CASSPGLSTQYF	TGTGCCAGCAGCCCGGGACTATCTACGCAGTATTTT
TRBV29-1	TRBJ2-5	NA	NA	CSAQFTSSLGETQYF	TGCAGCGCCCAATTCACCTCCTCACTCGGGGAGACCCAGTACTTC
TRBV11-2	TRBJ2-7	NA	NA	CASSLMSYEQYF	TGTGCCAGCAGCTTGATGAGCTACGAGCAGTACTTC
TRBV7-8	TRBJ1-2	TRBD1	NA	CASSYSGGYYGYTF	TGTGCCAGCAGCTACTCAGGGGGCTACTATGGCTACACCTTC
TRBV11-2	TRBJ1-4	NA	NA	CASSPGPSLAANEKLFF	TGTGCCAGCAGCCCCGGGCCTAGCCTTGCCGCTAATGAAAAACTGTTTTTT
TRBV4-1	TRBJ2-2	TRBD1	few	CASSQPGRGRTRELFF	TGCGCCAGCAGCCAGCCCGGCAGGGGGCGAACGAGGGAGCTGTTTTTT
TRBV2	TRBJ2-6	NA	few	CASSESGGAGANVLTF	TGTGCCAGCAGTGAATCAGGAGGGGCTGGGGCCAACGTCCTGACTTTC
TRBV30	TRBJ1-3	TRBD1	NA	CAWSLVQGFSGNTIYF	TGTGCCTGGAGTCTCGTACAGGGGTTCTCTGGAAACACCATATATTTT
TRBV11-2	TRBJ2-7	NA	NA	CASSFQGGEQYF	TGTGCCAGCAGCTTTCAGGGAGGCGAGCAGTACTTC
TRBV28	TRBJ1-1	NA	NA	CASNGASRGNTEAFF	TGTGCCAGCAACGGCGCTAGCCGGGGGAACACTGAAGCTTTCTTT
TRBV12-5	TRBJ2-3	NA	NA	CASGLPRAGTDTQYF	TGTGCTAGTGGTTTGCCGCGGGCGGGCACAGATACGCAGTATTTT
TRBV20-1	TRBJ2-5	NA	NA	CSARPKETQYF	TGCAGTGCTAGACCCAAAGAGACCCAGTACTTC
TRBV6-1	TRBJ1-6	NA	NA	CASSESRSLHF	TGTGCCAGCAGTGAATCCCGGTCCCTCCACTTT
TRBV30	TRBJ2-1	NA	NA	CAWTSQGVNEQFF	TGTGCCTGGACCTCACAGGGAGTCAATGAGCAGTTCTTC
TRBV14	TRBJ2-1	TRBD1	NA	CASSTRQGGEQFF	TGTGCCAGCAGCACACGACAGGGTGGTGAGCAGTTCTTC
TRBV2	TRBJ2-4	NA	NA	CASSEGWRGNIQYF	TGTGCCAGCAGTGAGGGATGGAGGGGAAACATTCAGTACTTC